This T cell receptor beta chain came from a study of post-analysis software for immune sequencing data. Study in general: Included courses were relapsing-remitting and secondary progressive multiple sclerosis; progressive-relapsing multiple sclerosis was also included.

Study-level findings and limits: Five or six TRBV segments, TRBV5-6, TRBV5-1 and TRBV20-1 among them, were found more frequent in patients than controls. Compared with controls, patients showed significantly lower normalized Chao1 diversity. Samples made in the same batch grouped tightly together by F measure.

The CDR3 extends over 13 amino acids. Germline CDR1 reads LGHDT; CDR2 reads YNNKEL (reference sequence). V lost 5 bases and J lost 4; bases outside the gene matches: 3. cDNA libraries of TCR beta carried unique molecular identifiers. It was from about 0.94 to 9.7 million T cells that 500,000 or so cDNA molecules came. One entry per CDR3 protein results from TCRdb running MiXCR on the PCR reads. Counted here are more than 500,000 distinct CDR3 sequences, about a third occurring once; the ten biggest clones make up approximately 5.4%. A note on this clonotype: Its antigen is as yet unknown.

This chain links TRBV3-1 with TRBJ2-3; 7 bases map to TRBD1. The specimen sequenced was blood. This clonotype was sampled from a girl under 18 with multiple sclerosis. The CDR3 DNA reads TGTGCCAGCAGCATTCAGGGGGCAGATACGCAGTATTTT. Protein product: CASSIQGADTQYF.